This T cell receptor beta chain was sequenced for a study of cytomegalovirus exposure and HLA in healthy donors. Study-wide results and caveats: Overall, some 160 TCR beta chains were annotated as cytomegalovirus-associated.

Using immunoSEQ multiplex PCR, the repertoire was profiled, and TCRdb retains in-frame clones only, with some absent. Seen here are about 56,000 clones, 90% to 95% observed once, and the top ten hold about 1.8%. For this clone: The antigen is undetermined.

The CDR3 length is 14 residues. The V end was cut by 1 base, the J end by 7 bases, with 13 bases between. The germline CDR1 and CDR2 sequences are MGHRA and YSYEKL. Sequenced sample: PBMCs. The sequence was obtained from a woman in her late teens or twenties in good health and CMV-seropositive. V is TRBV4-1 and J is TRBJ1-2; D might be TRBD1 (6 bases). In nucleotides, the CDR3 is TGCGCCAGCAGCCAAGCGTGGGGGCTGAGTGGCTACACCTTC. Protein sequence: CASSQAWGLSGYTF.